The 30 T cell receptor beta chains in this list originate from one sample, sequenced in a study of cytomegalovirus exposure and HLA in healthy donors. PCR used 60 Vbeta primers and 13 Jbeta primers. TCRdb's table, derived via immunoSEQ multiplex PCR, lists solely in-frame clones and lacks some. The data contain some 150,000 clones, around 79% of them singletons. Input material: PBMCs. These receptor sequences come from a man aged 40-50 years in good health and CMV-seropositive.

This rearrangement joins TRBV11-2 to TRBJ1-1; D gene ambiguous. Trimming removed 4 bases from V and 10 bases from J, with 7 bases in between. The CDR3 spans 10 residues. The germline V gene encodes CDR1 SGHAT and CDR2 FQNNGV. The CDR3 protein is CASSSVRAFF. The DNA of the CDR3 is TGTGCCAGCAGCTCAGTCAGAGCTTTCTTT. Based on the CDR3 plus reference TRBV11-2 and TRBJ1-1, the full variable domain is EAGVAQSPRYKIIEKRQSVAFWCNPISGHATLYWYQQILGQGPKLLIQFQNNGVVDDSQLPKDRFSAERLKGVDSTLKIQPAKLEDSAVYLCASSSVRAFFGQGTRLTVV.

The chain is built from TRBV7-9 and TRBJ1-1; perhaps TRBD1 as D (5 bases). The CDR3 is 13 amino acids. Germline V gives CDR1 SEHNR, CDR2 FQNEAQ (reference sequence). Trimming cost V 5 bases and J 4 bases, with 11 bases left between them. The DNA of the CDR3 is TGTGCCAGCAGCCCCGGCAGGGTCACTGAAGCTTTCTTT. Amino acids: CASSPGRVTEAFF.

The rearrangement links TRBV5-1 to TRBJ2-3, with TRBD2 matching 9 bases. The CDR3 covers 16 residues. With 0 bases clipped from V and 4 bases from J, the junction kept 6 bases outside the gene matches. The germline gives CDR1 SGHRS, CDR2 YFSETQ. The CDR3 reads CASSLAVAGAADTQYF. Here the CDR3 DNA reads TGCGCCAGCAGCTTGGCCGTAGCGGGAGCGGCAGATACGCAGTATTTT.

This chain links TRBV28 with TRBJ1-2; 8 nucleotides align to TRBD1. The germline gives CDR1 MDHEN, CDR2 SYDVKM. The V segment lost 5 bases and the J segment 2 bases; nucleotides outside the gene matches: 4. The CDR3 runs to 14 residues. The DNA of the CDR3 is TGTGCCAGCAGTGCAGGGGGCGTAAACTATGGCTACACCTTC. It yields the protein CASSAGGVNYGYTF.

The CDR3 DNA is TGTGCCAGCAGTTTGTGGCAGGGGGCTTCCAATGAGCAGTTCTTC. It is translated as CASSLWQGASNEQFF. The chain carries TRBV27 and TRBJ2-1; TRBD1 agrees at 8 bases. V shed 3 bases and J 6 bases; nucleotides not matched to a gene: 7. The V gene's germline CDR1 is MNHEY and CDR2 SMNVEV (reference sequence). CDR3 length: 15 residues.

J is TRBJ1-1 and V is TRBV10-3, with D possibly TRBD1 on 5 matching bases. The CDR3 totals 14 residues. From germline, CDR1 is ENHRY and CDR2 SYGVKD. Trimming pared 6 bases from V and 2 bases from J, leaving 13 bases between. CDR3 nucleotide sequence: TGTGCCATCAGCCTTGGGGGGGGAAACACTGAAGCTTTCTTT. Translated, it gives CAISLGGGNTEAFF.

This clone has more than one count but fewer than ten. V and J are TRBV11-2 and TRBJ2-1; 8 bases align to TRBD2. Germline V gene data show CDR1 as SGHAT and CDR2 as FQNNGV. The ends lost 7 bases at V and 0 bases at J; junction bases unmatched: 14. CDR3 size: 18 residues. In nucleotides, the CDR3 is TGTGCCAGCACCCCCGGGGCAGCGGGAGAAGGCTCCTACAATGAGCAGTTCTTC. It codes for CASTPGAAGEGSYNEQFF.

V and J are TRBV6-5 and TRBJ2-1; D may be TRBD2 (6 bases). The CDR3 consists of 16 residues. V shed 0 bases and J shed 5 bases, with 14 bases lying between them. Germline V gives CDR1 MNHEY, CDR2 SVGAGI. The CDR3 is CASSYSGSPGDNEQFF. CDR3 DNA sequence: TGTGCCAGCAGTTACTCGGGGTCCCCGGGGGACAATGAGCAGTTCTTC.

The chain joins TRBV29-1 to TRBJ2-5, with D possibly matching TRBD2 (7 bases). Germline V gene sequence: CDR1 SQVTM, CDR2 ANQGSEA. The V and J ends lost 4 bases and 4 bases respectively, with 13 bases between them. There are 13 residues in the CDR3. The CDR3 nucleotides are TGCAGCGTTGTTGGGGGGGCAGGAGAGACCCAGTACTTC. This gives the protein CSVVGGAGETQYF.

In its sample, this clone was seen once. The CDR3 region has the DNA TGCGCCAGCAGCTTGGATGTAGGAGTCACCGGGGAGCTGTTTTTT. Translating it yields CASSLDVGVTGELFF. The V gene is TRBV5-1, the J gene TRBJ2-2; D is uncertain. The CDR3 covers 15 residues. Germline assignment: CDR1 SGHRS and CDR2 YFSETQ. V was clipped by 0 bases and J by 4 bases, with 10 bases between them.

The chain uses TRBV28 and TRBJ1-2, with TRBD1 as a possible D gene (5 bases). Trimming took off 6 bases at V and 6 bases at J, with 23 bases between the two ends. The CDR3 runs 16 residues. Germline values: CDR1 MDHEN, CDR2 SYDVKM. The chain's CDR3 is CASSLSITPGLNGYTF. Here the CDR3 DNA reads TGTGCCAGCAGCCTATCCATTACCCCAGGGCTGAATGGCTACACCTTC.

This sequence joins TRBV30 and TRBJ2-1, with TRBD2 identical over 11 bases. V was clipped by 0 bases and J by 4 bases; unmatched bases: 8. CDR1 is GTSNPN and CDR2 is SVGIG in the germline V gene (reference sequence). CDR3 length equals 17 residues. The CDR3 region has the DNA TGTGCCTGGAGTGTCCGTATAGCGGGAGGGAGTTACAATGAGCAGTTCTTC. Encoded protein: CAWSVRIAGGSYNEQFF.

The CDR3 bases are TGTGCCAGCAGCTTCTCTGGCCCGAACACCGGGGAGCTGTTTTTT. Translating gives CASSFSGPNTGELFF. V and J are TRBV11-2 and TRBJ2-2; D remains ambiguous. The V end was cut by 3 bases, the J end by 0 bases, with 8 bases between. Per germline, CDR1 SGHAT and CDR2 FQNNGV. This CDR3 is built from 15 residues.

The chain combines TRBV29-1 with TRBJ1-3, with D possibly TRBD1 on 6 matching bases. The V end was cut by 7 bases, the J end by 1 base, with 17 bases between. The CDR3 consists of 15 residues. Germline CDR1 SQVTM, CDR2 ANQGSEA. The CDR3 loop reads CSAHTGGRSGNTIYF. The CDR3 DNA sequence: TGCAGCGCCCACACGGGGGGCAGATCTGGAAACACCATATATTTT.

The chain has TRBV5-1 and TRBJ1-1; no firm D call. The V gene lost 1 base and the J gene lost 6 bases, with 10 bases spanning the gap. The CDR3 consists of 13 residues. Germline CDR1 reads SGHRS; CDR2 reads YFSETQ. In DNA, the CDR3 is TGCGCCAGCAGCTTGACTACAAACGCTGAAGCTTTCTTT. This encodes CASSLTTNAEAFF.

The CDR3 nucleotides are TGTGCCAGCAGCCTCGGGACAGGGGGCGCAGGTGGCTACACCTTC. Amino acid sequence: CASSLGTGGAGGYTF. The genes are TRBV27 and TRBJ1-2, with 12 bases aligning to TRBD1. The CDR3 totals 15 residues. V was pared by 6 bases and J by 7 bases, with 9 bases of the junction left unmatched. Germline V gene sequence: CDR1 MNHEY, CDR2 SMNVEV (reference sequence).

CDR3 region: CASSLGRGQVSNQPQHF. The CDR3 region has the DNA TGTGCCAGTAGTCTGGGGCGGGGACAGGTCAGCAATCAGCCCCAGCATTTT. The chain links TRBV19 to TRBJ1-5; 8 bases agree with TRBD1. Germline V gene sequence: CDR1 LNHDA, CDR2 SQIVND (reference sequence). Unmatched junction bases numbered 10, after V lost 5 bases and J lost 1 base. The CDR3 loop spans 17 amino acids.

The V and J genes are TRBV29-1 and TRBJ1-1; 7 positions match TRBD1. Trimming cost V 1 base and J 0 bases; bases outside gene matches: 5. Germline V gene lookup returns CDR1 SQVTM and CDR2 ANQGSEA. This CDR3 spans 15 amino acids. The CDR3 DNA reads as TGCAGCGTTGAAGCTGGGACAGCCATGAACACTGAAGCTTTCTTT. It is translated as CSVEAGTAMNTEAFF.

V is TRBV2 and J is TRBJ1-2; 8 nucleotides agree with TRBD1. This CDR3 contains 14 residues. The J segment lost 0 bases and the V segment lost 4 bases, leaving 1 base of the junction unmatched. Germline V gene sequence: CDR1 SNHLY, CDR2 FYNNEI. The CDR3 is CASSGTGTNYGYTF. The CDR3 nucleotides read TGTGCCAGCAGTGGGACAGGGACTAACTATGGCTACACCTTC. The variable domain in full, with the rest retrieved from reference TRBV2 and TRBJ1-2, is EPEVTQTPSHQVTQMGQEVILRCVPISNHLYFYWYRQILGQKVEFLVSFYNNEISEKSEIFDDQFSVERPDGSNFTLKIRSTKLEDSAMYFCASSGTGTNYGYTFGSGTRLTVV.

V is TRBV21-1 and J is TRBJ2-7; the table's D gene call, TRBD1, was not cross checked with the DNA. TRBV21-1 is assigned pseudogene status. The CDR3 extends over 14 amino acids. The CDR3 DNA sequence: TGTGCCAGCAGCAAACGGGACAGGGGCGACGAGCAGTACTTC. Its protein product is CASSKRDRGDEQYF.

CDR3 amino acids: CAISEQEQGGTEQYF. The CDR3 region has the DNA TGTGCCATCAGTGAGCAGGAACAGGGAGGGACCGAGCAGTACTTC. This chain links TRBV10-3 with TRBJ2-7, with a tentative D call TRBD2 (7 bases). Trimming shortened V by 2 bases and J by 6 bases, and 17 bases separated the two germline ends. The CDR3 loop spans 15 amino acids. Germline CDR1 reads ENHRY; CDR2 reads SYGVKD.

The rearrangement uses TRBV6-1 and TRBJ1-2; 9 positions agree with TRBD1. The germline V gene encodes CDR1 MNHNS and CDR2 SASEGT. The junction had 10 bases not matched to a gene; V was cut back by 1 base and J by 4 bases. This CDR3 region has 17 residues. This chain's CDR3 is CASSEDRGLPLFYGYTF. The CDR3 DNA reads TGTGCCAGCAGTGAAGACAGGGGGCTTCCGCTGTTCTATGGCTACACCTTC.

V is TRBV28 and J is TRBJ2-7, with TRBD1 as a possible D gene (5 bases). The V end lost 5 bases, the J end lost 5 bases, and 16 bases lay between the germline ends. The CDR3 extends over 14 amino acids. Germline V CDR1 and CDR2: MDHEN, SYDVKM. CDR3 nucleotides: TGTGCCAGCAGTCGAGCAGGGATCTACCACGAGCAGTACTTC. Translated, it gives CASSRAGIYHEQYF.

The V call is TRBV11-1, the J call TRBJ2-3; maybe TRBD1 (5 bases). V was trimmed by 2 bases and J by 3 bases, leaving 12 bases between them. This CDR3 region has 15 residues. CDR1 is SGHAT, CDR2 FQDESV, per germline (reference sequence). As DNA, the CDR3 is TGTGCCAGCAGCTTACTCCAGGGAATAACAGATACGCAGTATTTT. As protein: CASSLLQGITDTQYF.

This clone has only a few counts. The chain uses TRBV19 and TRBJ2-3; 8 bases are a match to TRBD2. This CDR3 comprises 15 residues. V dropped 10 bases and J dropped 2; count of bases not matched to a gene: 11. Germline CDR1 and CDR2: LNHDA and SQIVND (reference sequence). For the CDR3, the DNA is TGTGCCACCCTGGAGCGGGGGAGCTACACAGATACGCAGTATTTT. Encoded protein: CATLERGSYTDTQYF.

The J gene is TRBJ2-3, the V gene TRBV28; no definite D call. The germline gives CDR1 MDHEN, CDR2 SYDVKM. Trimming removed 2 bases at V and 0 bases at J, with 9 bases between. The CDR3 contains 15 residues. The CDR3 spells CASSLGQISTDTQYF. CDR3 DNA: TGTGCCAGCAGTTTAGGCCAAATAAGCACAGATACGCAGTATTTT.

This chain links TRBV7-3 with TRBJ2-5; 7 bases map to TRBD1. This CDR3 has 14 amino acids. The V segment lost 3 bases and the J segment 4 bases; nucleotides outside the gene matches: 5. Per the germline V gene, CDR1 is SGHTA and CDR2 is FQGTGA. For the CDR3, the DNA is TGTGCCAGCAGCTTGACAGGGATAGGAGAGACCCAGTACTTC. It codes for CASSLTGIGETQYF. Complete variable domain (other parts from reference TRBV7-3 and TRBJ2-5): GAGVSQTPSNKVTEKGKYVELRCDPISGHTALYWYRQSLGQGPEFLIYFQGTGAADDSGLPNDRFFAVRPEGSVSTLKIQRTERGDSAVYLCASSLTGIGETQYFGPGTRLLVL.

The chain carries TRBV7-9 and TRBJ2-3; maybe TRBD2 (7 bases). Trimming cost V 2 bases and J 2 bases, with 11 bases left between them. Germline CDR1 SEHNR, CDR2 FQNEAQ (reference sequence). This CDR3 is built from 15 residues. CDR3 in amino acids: CASSLKGGATDTQYF. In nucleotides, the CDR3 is TGTGCCAGCAGCTTAAAGGGGGGGGCCACAGATACGCAGTATTTT. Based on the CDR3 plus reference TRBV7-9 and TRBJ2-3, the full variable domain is DTGVSQNPRHKITKRGQNVTFRCDPISEHNRLYWYRQTLGQGPEFLTYFQNEAQLEKSRLLSDRFSAERPKGSFSTLEIQRTEQGDSAMYLCASSLKGGATDTQYFGPGTRLTVL.

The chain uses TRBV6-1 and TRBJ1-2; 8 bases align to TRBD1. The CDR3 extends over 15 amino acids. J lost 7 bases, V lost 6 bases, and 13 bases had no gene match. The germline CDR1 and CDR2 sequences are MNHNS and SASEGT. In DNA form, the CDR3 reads TGTGCCAGCAGGATAACTGGGGACAGGTCTGGTGGCTACACCTTC. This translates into CASRITGDRSGGYTF.

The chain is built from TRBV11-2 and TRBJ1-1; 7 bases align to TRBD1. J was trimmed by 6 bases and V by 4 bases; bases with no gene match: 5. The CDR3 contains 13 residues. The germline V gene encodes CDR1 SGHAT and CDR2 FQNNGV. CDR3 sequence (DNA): TGTGCCAGCAGCTCGAACAGGGGACCTGAAGCTTTCTTT. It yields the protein CASSSNRGPEAFF.